This T cell receptor (beta chain) was found in a study of post-analysis software for immune sequencing data. This clonotype has a count of ten or more. The antigen is unknown. V shed 8 bases and J shed 0 bases, with 12 bases lying between them. The CDR3 consists of 14 residues. The germline V gene has CDR1 SGHTA and CDR2 FQGNSA. Study-level findings and limits: TRBV5-6, TRBV5-1 and TRBV20-1 belonged to a set of roughly five TRBV segments that were more frequent in patients than controls.

Prepared libraries of TCR beta cDNA carried unique molecular identifiers. TCRdb re-called the PCR reads through MiXCR, storing one row per CDR3 protein. The sample has roughly 570,000 distinct CDR3 sequences; roughly 34% are singletons. Sequenced: blood. This chain joins TRBV7-2 and TRBJ2-3; D may be TRBD1 (5 bases). This TCR was sampled from a girl younger than 18 with multiple sclerosis. This CDR3 reads CASRTLASTDTQYF. The CDR3 coding sequence is TGTGCCAGCCGGACACTCGCTAGCACAGATACGCAGTATTTT. Full variable domain (rest looked up from reference TRBV7-2 and TRBJ2-3): GAGVSQSPSNKVTEKGKDVELRCDPISGHTALYWYRQSLGQGLEFLIYFQGNSAPDKSGLPSDRFSAERTGGSVSTLTIQRTQQEDSAVYLCASRTLASTDTQYFGPGTRLTVL.